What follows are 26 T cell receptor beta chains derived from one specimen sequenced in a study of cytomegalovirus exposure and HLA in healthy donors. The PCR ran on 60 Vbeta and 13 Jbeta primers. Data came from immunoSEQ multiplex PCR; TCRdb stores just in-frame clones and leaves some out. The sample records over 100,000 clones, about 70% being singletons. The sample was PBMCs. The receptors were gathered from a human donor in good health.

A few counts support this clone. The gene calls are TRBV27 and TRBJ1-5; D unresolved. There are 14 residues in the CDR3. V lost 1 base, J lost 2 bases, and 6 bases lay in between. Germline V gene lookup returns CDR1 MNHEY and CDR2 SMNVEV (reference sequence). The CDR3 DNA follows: TGTGCCAGCAGTTTATTCGGTGGCAATCAGCCCCAGCATTTT. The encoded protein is CASSLFGGNQPQHF.

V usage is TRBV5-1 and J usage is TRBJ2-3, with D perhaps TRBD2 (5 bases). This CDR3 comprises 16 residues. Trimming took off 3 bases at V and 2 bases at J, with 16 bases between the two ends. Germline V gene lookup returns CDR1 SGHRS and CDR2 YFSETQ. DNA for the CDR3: TGCGCCAGCAGCTCCGGACTCACCAACCCCACAGATACGCAGTATTTT. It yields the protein CASSSGLTNPTDTQYF.

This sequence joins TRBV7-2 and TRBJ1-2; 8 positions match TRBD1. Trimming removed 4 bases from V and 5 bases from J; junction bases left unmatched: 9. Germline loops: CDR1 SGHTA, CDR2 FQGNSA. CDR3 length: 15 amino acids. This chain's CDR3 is CASSYDRTGRYGYTF. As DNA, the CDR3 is TGTGCCAGCAGCTACGATAGGACAGGGCGGTATGGCTACACCTTC. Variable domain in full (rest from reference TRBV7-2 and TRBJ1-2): GAGVSQSPSNKVTEKGKDVELRCDPISGHTALYWYRQSLGQGLEFLIYFQGNSAPDKSGLPSDRFSAERTGGSVSTLTIQRTQQEDSAVYLCASSYDRTGRYGYTFGSGTRLTVV.

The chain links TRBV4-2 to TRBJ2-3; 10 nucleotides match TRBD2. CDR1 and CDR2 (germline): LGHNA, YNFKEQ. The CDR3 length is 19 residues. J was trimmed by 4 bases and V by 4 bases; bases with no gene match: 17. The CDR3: CASSPINRLAGERADTQYF. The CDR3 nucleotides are TGTGCCAGCAGCCCGATAAACCGGCTAGCGGGAGAGAGGGCAGATACGCAGTATTTT.

CDR3 bases: TGTGCCAGCAGCTTTGGACAGGGGCCAGATACGCAGTATTTT. Encoded protein: CASSFGQGPDTQYF. V and J are TRBV5-5 and TRBJ2-3, with 9 positions matching TRBD1. The germline V gene has CDR1 SGHKS and CDR2 YYEKEE (reference sequence). The junction had 2 bases not matched to a gene; V was cut back by 2 bases and J by 4 bases. The length of the CDR3 is 14 residues.

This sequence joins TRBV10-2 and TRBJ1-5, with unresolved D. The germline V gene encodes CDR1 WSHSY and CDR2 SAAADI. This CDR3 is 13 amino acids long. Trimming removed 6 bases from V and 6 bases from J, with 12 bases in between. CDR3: CASRDQEAQPQHF. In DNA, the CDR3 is TGCGCCAGCAGAGACCAGGAAGCTCAGCCCCAGCATTTT.

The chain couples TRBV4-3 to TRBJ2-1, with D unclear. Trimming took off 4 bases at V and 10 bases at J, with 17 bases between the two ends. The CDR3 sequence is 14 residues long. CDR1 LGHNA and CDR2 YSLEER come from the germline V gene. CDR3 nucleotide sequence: TGCGCCAGCAGCCGAGCCGAGGTCGGCGAAGAGCAGTTCTTC. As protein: CASSRAEVGEEQFF.

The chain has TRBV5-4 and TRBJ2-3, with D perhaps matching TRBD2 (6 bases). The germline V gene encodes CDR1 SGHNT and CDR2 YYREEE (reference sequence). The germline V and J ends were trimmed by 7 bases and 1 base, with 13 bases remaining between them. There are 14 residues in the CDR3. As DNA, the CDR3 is TGTGCCAGCTCCAGGCGGGGAGGCACAGATACGCAGTATTTT. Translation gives CASSRRGGTDTQYF.

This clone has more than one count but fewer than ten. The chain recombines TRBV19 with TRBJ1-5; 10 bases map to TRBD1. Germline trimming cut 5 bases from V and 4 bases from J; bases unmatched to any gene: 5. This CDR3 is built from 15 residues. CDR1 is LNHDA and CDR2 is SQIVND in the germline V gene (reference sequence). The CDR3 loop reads CASSWTGGWNQPQHF. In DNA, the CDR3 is TGTGCCAGTAGTTGGACAGGGGGGTGGAATCAGCCCCAGCATTTT.

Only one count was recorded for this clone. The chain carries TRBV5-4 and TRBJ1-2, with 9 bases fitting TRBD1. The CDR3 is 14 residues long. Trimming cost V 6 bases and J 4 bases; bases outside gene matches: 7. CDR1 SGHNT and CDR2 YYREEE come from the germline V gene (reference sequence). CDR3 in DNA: TGTGCCAGCACCCTGAAGGACAGGGGCTATGGCTACACCTTC. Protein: CASTLKDRGYGYTF.

In nucleotides, the CDR3 is TGTGCCAGCAGTGAGGATTTTGGGGCGGGGGGGCCCAATGAGCAGTTCTTC. Amino acids: CASSEDFGAGGPNEQFF. The V gene is TRBV2, the J gene TRBJ2-1; 9 nucleotides agree with TRBD2. Trimming cost V 3 bases and J 6 bases; bases outside gene matches: 12. The length of the CDR3 is 17 residues. Germline V lookup: CDR1 SNHLY, CDR2 FYNNEI.

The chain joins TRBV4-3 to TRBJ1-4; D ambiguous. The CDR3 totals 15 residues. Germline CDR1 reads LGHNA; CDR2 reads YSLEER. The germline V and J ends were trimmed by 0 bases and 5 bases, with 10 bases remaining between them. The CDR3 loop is CASSQDGSGNEKLFF. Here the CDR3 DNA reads TGCGCCAGCAGCCAAGACGGGTCTGGAAATGAAAAACTGTTTTTT.

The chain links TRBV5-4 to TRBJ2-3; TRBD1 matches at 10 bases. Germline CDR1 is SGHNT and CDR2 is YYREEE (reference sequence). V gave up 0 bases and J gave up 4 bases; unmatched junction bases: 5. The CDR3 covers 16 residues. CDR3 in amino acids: CASSLGDRGFADTQYF. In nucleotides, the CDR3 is TGTGCCAGCAGCTTGGGGGACAGGGGTTTCGCAGATACGCAGTATTTT. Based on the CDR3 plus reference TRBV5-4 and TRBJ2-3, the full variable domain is ETGVTQSPTHLIKTRGQQVTLRCSSQSGHNTVSWYQQALGQGPQFIFQYYREEENGRGNFPPRFSGLQFPNYSSELNVNALELDDSALYLCASSLGDRGFADTQYFGPGTRLTVL.

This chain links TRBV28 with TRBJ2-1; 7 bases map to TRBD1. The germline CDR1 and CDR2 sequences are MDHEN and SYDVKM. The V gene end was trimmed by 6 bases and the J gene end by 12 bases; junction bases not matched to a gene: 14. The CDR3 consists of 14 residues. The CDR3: CASSLDRVVTWQFF. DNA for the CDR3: TGTGCCAGCAGCTTAGACAGGGTTGTAACTTGGCAGTTCTTC.

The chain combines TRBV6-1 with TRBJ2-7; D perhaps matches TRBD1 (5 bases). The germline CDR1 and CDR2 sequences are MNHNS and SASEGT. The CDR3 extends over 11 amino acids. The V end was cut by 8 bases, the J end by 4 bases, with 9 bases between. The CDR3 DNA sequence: TGTGCCAGCTTGACAGAATACGAGCAGTACTTC. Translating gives CASLTEYEQYF.

The CDR3 here is CASSQAWAAPYEQYF. DNA of the CDR3: TGCGCCAGCAGCCAAGCGTGGGCAGCTCCCTACGAGCAGTACTTC. This sequence joins TRBV4-1 and TRBJ2-7; D call uncertain. Trimming pared 1 base from V and 2 bases from J, leaving 12 bases between. Germline lookup yields CDR1 MGHRA and CDR2 YSYEKL. CDR3 length: 15 residues.

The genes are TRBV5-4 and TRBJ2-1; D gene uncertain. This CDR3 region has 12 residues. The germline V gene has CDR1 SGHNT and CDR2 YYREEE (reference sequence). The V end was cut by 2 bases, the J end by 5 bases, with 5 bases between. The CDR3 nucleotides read TGTGCCAGCAGCTTCGGAGACAATGAGCAGTTCTTC. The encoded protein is CASSFGDNEQFF.

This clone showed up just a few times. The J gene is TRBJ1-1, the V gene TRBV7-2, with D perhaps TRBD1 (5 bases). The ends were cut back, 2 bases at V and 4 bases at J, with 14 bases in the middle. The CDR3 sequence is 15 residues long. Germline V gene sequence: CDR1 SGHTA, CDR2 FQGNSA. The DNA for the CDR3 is TGTGCCAGCAGCTTATGGGCCGGGGGGGTCACTGAAGCTTTCTTT. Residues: CASSLWAGGVTEAFF.

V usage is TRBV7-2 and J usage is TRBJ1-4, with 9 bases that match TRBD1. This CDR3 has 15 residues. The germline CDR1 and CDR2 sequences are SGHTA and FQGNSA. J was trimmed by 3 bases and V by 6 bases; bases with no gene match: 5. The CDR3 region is CASRRGTGSNEKLFF. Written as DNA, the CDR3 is TGTGCCAGCAGACGCGGGACAGGGTCTAATGAAAAACTGTTTTTT.

The CDR3 DNA follows: TGCGCCAGCAGCCAAGCCTCCGGGACAGGGGTGTACGAGCAGTACTTC. This codes for CASSQASGTGVYEQYF. The gene calls are TRBV4-1 and TRBJ2-7, with 10 bases aligning to TRBD1. The CDR3 sequence is 16 residues long. Per the germline V gene, CDR1 is MGHRA and CDR2 is YSYEKL. The J segment lost 4 bases and the V segment lost 1 base, leaving 7 bases of the junction unmatched.

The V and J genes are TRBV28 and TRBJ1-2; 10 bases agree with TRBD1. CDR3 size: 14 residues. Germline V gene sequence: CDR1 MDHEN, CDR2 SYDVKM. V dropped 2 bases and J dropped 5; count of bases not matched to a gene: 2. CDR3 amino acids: CASSLGTGVYGYTF. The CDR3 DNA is TGTGCCAGCAGTTTAGGGACAGGGGTTTATGGCTACACCTTC.

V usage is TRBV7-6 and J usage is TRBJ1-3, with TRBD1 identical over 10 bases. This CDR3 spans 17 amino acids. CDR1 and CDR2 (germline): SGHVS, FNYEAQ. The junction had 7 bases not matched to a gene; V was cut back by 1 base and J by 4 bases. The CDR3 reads CASSLGSGTGVGNTIYF. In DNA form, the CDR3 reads TGTGCCAGCAGCTTAGGGTCCGGGACAGGGGTAGGAAACACCATATATTTT.

CDR3 in amino acids: CSVVRGTEAFF. CDR3 DNA: TGCAGCGTTGTTCGGGGCACTGAAGCTTTCTTT. The gene calls are TRBV29-1 and TRBJ1-1; D ambiguous. The CDR3 has 11 amino acids. From germline, CDR1 is SQVTM and CDR2 ANQGSEA. The germline V and J ends were trimmed by 4 bases and 4 bases, with 7 bases remaining between them.

CDR3 region: CASSLAGVLLEKLFF. CDR3 DNA: TGTGCCAGCAGCTTAGCCGGAGTCCTACTTGAAAAACTGTTTTTT. The chain uses TRBV7-2 and TRBJ1-4; D unclear. The CDR3 length is 15 residues. The V gene lost 0 bases and the J gene lost 7 bases, with 12 bases spanning the gap. Germline V gene sequence: CDR1 SGHTA, CDR2 FQGNSA.

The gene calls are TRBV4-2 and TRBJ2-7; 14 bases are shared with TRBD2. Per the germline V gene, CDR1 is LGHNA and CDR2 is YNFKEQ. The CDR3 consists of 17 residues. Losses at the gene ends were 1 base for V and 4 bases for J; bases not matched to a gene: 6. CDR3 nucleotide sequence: TGTGCCAGCAGCCAAGTGGGACTAGCGGGGGTAAAATACGAGCAGTACTTC. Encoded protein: CASSQVGLAGVKYEQYF.

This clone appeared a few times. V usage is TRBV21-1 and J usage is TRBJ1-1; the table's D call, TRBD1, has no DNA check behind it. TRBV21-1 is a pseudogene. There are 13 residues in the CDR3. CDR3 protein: CASSTYRGTEAFF. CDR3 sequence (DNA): TGTGCCAGCAGCACATACAGGGGAACTGAAGCTTTCTTT.